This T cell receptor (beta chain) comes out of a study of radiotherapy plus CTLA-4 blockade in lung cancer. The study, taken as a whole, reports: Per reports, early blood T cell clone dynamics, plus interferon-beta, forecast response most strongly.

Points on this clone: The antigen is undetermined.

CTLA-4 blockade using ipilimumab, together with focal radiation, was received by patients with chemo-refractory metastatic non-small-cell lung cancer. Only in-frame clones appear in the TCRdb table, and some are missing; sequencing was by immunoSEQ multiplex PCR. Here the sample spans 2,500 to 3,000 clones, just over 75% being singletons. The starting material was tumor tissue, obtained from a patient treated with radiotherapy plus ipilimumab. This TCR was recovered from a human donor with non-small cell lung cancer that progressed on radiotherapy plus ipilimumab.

This chain's CDR3 is CASSIPGTGKGYTF. The CDR3 nucleotides read TGTGCCAGTAGTATCCCAGGGACAGGGAAGGGCTACACCTTC. The rearrangement uses TRBV19 and TRBJ1-2; 9 bases map to TRBD1. The V and J ends lost 3 bases and 8 bases, in that order; junction bases with no gene match: 7. There are 14 residues in the CDR3. The germline gives CDR1 LNHDA, CDR2 SQIVND (reference sequence).